Listed here are 9 T cell receptor beta chains from one sample, sequenced in a study of CXCR3-negative and CXCR3-positive naive CD8 T cells. TRB cDNA was prepared as libraries by UMI-labeled 5' RACE. TCRdb reanalyzed the 5' RACE reads and collapses them to one entry per CDR3 protein, without DNA. Its clone listing holds more than 40,000 distinct CDR3 sequences. The material sequenced was naive CXCR3- CD8+ T cells from blood. The subset was: CD45RO-CCR7+CD27+CD95- naive CD8+ T cells lacking CXCR3 (TNR3-). These receptors were collected from a human donor in good health. Some clones in this sample may be carry-over from other donors' samples.

The chain links TRBV6-4 to TRBJ2-3; no DNA is available, so the TRBD1 call from TCRdb remains unchecked. The CDR3 runs 14 residues. Germline V gene lookup returns CDR1 MRHNA and CDR2 SNTAGT. The CDR3 loop reads CASSDDPGSDTQYF.

The chain uses TRBV29-1 and TRBJ1-1. Germline V lookup: CDR1 SQVTM, CDR2 ANQGSEA. The CDR3 runs 12 residues. CDR3 amino acids: CSVLSVYTEAFF.

The chain links TRBV5-1 to TRBJ2-1; TCRdb picks TRBD2, but there is no DNA to check that call. This CDR3 is built from 16 residues. The germline V gene encodes CDR1 SGHRS and CDR2 YFSETQ. The CDR3 is CASSLEASGGVNEQFF.

The rearrangement uses TRBV14 and TRBJ1-2. The CDR3 sequence is 14 residues long. Germline CDR1 reads SGHDN; CDR2 reads FVKESK. CDR3 loop: CASSQDGPGGGYTF. The entire variable domain, with the rest obtained from reference TRBV14 and TRBJ1-2, is as follows: EAGVTQFPSHSVIEKGQTVTLRCDPISGHDNLYWYRRVMGKEIKFLLHFVKESKQDESGMPNNRFLAERTGGTYSTLKVQPAELEDSGVYFCASSQDGPGGGYTFGSGTRLTVV.

The chain links TRBV6-6 to TRBJ1-6. From germline, CDR1 is MNHNY and CDR2 SVGAGI (reference sequence). This CDR3 region has 11 residues. CDR3 residues: CASSSLTPLHF.

This chain joins TRBV7-8 and TRBJ1-4; no DNA is available, so the TRBD1 call from TCRdb remains unchecked. CDR3 length equals 14 residues. CDR1 and CDR2 (germline): SGHVS, FQNEAQ. Here the CDR3 reads CASSYQTAGGKLFF.

CDR3 sequence reads: CSVWDTNQPQHF. The chain employs TRBV29-1 and TRBJ1-5. CDR3 length: 12 residues. The germline V gene encodes CDR1 SQVTM and CDR2 ANQGSEA.

V gene TRBV6-2 or TRBV6-3 combines with J gene TRBJ2-7. The CDR3 extends over 14 amino acids. Germline lookup yields CDR1 MNHEY and CDR2 SVGEGT. This CDR3 reads CASRSMAGNGEQYF.

The chain recombines TRBV6-4 with TRBJ2-3; TCRdb indicates TRBD1, and absent DNA this call remains unverified. The CDR3 is 15 residues long. The germline V gene has CDR1 MRHNA and CDR2 SNTAGT. CDR3 sequence reads: CASSDSGEITDTQYF.